One TCR beta chain is described in this entry. Its antigen is unidentified. The sample originates from a study of cytomegalovirus exposure and HLA in healthy donors. There are 17 residues in the CDR3. Unmatched junction bases numbered 10, after V lost 4 bases and J lost 0 bases. Germline V gene sequence: CDR1 SGHTA, CDR2 FQGTGA. Whole-study findings and limits: Sequencing depth across donors, presence/absence analyses assumed, was roughly uniform. Apparent HLA restriction characterized most CMV-associated TCR beta chains in a later analysis. Some segments of the V type, notably TRBV6-2 and TRBV6-3, were excluded as indistinguishable.

PCR amplification relied on 60 Vbeta primers (plus 13 Jbeta primers). Data came from immunoSEQ multiplex PCR; TCRdb stores just in-frame clones and leaves some out. The sample lists around 140,000 clones, about 79% occurring once. The chain is built from TRBV7-3 and TRBJ2-3; 7 bases map to TRBD2. The receptor's source is a male donor in good health and CMV-seronegative. Sequencing was carried out using PBMCs. CDR3 in amino acids: CASSSLPSGTSTDTQYF. Here the CDR3 DNA reads TGTGCCAGCAGCTCGCTACCCAGCGGGACCAGCACAGATACGCAGTATTTT.